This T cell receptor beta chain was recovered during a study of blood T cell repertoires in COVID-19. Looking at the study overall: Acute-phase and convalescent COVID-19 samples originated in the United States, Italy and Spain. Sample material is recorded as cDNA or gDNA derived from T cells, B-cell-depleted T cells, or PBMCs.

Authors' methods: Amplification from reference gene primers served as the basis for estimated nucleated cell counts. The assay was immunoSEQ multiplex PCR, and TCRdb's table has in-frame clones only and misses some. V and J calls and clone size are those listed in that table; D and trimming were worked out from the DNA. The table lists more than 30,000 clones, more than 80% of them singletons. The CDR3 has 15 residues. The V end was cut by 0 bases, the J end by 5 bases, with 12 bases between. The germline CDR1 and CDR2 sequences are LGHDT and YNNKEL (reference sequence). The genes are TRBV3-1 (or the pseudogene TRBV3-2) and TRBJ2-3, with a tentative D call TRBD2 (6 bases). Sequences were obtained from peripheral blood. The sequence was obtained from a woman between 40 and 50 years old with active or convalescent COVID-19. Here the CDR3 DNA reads TGTGCCAGCAGCCAAGATATTTCGGGAGAAGATACGCAGTATTTT. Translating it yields CASSQDISGEDTQYF.